The 27 T cell receptor beta chains listed next were all sequenced from one sample in a study of shared clonotypes between healthy human individuals. Data came from immunoSEQ multiplex PCR; TCRdb stores just in-frame clones and leaves some out. The data show some 1 million clones, with about 74% seen just once and about 1.5% held by the top ten. The sequencing sample was made of memory CD4+ T cells sorted from blood. Noted subset: CD45RA-negative fraction. The source is a man aged 18-30 years in good health.

The gene calls are TRBV27 and TRBJ1-3; the D is unclear. The CDR3 spans 14 residues. Deletions cut 5 bases from V and 2 bases from J, with 10 bases between. CDR1 is MNHEY, CDR2 SMNVEV, per germline (reference sequence). Here the CDR3 DNA reads TGTGCCAGCAGTCCCCTGAGTACTGGAAACACCATATATTTT. Its protein is CASSPLSTGNTIYF.

The table lists this clone with a few counts. The chain employs TRBV6-5 and TRBJ1-6; the D is unclear. V gave up 5 bases and J gave up 9 bases, with 11 bases separating them. This CDR3 comprises 13 residues. Germline V gene sequence: CDR1 MNHEY, CDR2 SVGAGI. The CDR3 DNA sequence: TGTGCCAGCAGTCCTCGCGACGGTTCACCCCTCCACTTT. The encoded protein is CASSPRDGSPLHF.

This sequence joins TRBV5-4 and TRBJ2-2, with 12 positions matching TRBD1. The CDR3 covers 13 residues. Germline-derived CDR1 and CDR2 are SGHNT and YYREEE (reference sequence). Trimming at V came to 7 bases and at J to 6 bases, leaving 1 base not matched to a gene. DNA for the CDR3: TGTGCCAGCGGGACAGGGGGCCCCGGGGAGCTGTTTTTT. It translates to CASGTGGPGELFF.

The CDR3 DNA is TGCGGAGGCGGGCAGCAAGAGACCCAGTACTTC. It is translated as CGGGQQETQYF. V gene TRBV29-1 combines with J gene TRBJ2-5; a weak D match, TRBD2 (5 bases). The CDR3 runs 11 residues. Germline V gives CDR1 SQVTM, CDR2 ANQGSEA.

This clone came up many times. The rearrangement joins TRBV4-1 to TRBJ1-4; weak D call: TRBD1 (5 bases). Germline V gives CDR1 MGHRA, CDR2 YSYEKL. This CDR3 is built from 20 residues. V lost 0 bases and J lost 0, with 20 bases in between. In DNA form, the CDR3 reads TGCGCCAGCAGCCAAGAACCCCGAACAGGCCGCTCTGCAACTAATGAAAAACTGTTTTTT. The encoded protein is CASSQEPRTGRSATNEKLFF.

V is TRBV7-9 and J is TRBJ1-2; D remains ambiguous. CDR1 is SEHNR, CDR2 FQNEAQ, per germline (reference sequence). Trimming took off 1 base at V and 2 bases at J, with 8 bases between the two ends. The CDR3 covers 14 residues. CDR3 DNA: TGTGCCAGCAGCTTAGTTGCCACGAACTATGGCTACACCTTC. It encodes CASSLVATNYGYTF.

This chain connects TRBV6-6 to TRBJ2-7, with TRBD1 matching over 10 bases. J was trimmed by 3 bases and V by 4 bases; bases with no gene match: 3. This CDR3 region has 14 residues. The germline gives CDR1 MNHNY, CDR2 SVGAGI (reference sequence). In nucleotides, the CDR3 is TGTGCCAGCAGTTCGGGACAGGGGCTCTACGAGCAGTACTTC. This translates into CASSSGQGLYEQYF.

This clone appeared a single time. This chain joins TRBV10-2 and TRBJ1-5; TRBD1 matches 8 bases. Germline loops: CDR1 WSHSY, CDR2 SAAADI. With V trimmed by 3 bases and J by 7 bases, 2 bases remained unmatched. The CDR3 runs 13 residues. The CDR3 here is CASSDRGQQPQHF. In DNA, the CDR3 is TGCGCCAGCAGTGACAGGGGGCAGCAGCCCCAGCATTTT.

A single count supports this clone. The chain employs TRBV6-6 and TRBJ1-2; D is ambiguous. With 7 bases removed from V and 4 bases from J, the gap between germline ends came to 16 bases. Germline CDR1 reads MNHNY; CDR2 reads SVGAGI (reference sequence). There are 14 residues in the CDR3. CDR3 protein: CASTSPGGGYGYTF. CDR3 DNA sequence: TGTGCCAGCACCTCCCCCGGAGGAGGCTATGGCTACACCTTC.

The chain uses TRBV19 and TRBJ1-2, with D tentatively TRBD1 (6 bases). The CDR3 length is 14 residues. The V end was cut by 6 bases, the J end by 2 bases, with 13 bases between. The V gene's germline CDR1 is LNHDA and CDR2 SQIVND (reference sequence). This CDR3 is CASSDRTANYGYTF. In DNA, the CDR3 is TGTGCCAGTAGCGACAGGACCGCCAACTATGGCTACACCTTC.

V and J are TRBV29-1 and TRBJ2-7; the D call may be TRBD1 or TRBD2 (5 bases each). The V gene's germline CDR1 is SQVTM and CDR2 ANQGSEA. V dropped 5 bases and J dropped 6 bases, with 26 bases sitting between them. This CDR3 region has 16 residues. The CDR3 here is CSVSRDEGPLGVEQYF. Written as DNA, the CDR3 is TGCAGCGTTTCTAGGGATGAGGGACCCTTAGGGGTCGAGCAGTACTTC.

CDR3 DNA: TGTGCCAGCAGCCCGTTGGGGGCGGATCAGCCCCAGCATTTT. Residues: CASSPLGADQPQHF. V gene TRBV9 combines with J gene TRBJ1-5; possibly TRBD1 for D (6 bases). The V gene lost 4 bases and the J gene lost 5 bases, with 13 bases spanning the gap. The CDR3 spans 14 residues. The germline V gene has CDR1 SGDLS and CDR2 YYNGEE.

V gene TRBV19 combines with J gene TRBJ1-5, with TRBD1 matching 8 bases. CDR3 length: 18 residues. Germline assignment: CDR1 LNHDA and CDR2 SQIVND (reference sequence). V lost 1 base, J lost 0 bases, and 8 bases stayed unmatched. CDR3 DNA: TGTGCCAGTAGTATAGGGCCCCTTCAGGGGGCTAGCAATCAGCCCCAGCATTTT. Translated: CASSIGPLQGASNQPQHF.

This clone was observed a few times. CDR3 region: CASSLGNGPEAFF. The DNA for the CDR3 is TGTGCCAGCAGCTTGGGTAATGGGCCTGAAGCTTTCTTT. V gene TRBV5-4 combines with J gene TRBJ1-1; D ambiguous. CDR1 and CDR2 from the germline V gene are SGHNT and YYREEE (reference sequence). Trimming cost V 0 bases and J 6 bases, with 9 bases left between them. There are 13 residues in the CDR3.

The genes are TRBV18 and TRBJ1-1; D remains ambiguous. The V end lost 3 bases, the J end lost 8 bases, and 10 bases lay between the germline ends. The germline V gene encodes CDR1 KGHSH and CDR2 LQKENI. This CDR3 is built from 12 residues. For the CDR3, the DNA is TGTGCCAGCTCACCCGGCGTCCAAGAAGCTTTCTTT. This gives the protein CASSPGVQEAFF.

The chain recombines TRBV19 with TRBJ2-3, with TRBD2 matching over 8 bases. There are 15 residues in the CDR3. V trimming: 4 bases; J trimming: 2 bases; junction bases outside the gene matches: 5. Germline assignment: CDR1 LNHDA and CDR2 SQIVND (reference sequence). This CDR3 reads CASSNSGSVTDTQYF. CDR3 bases: TGTGCCAGTAGTAACAGCGGGAGTGTCACAGATACGCAGTATTTT. The whole variable domain, remainder taken from reference TRBV19 and TRBJ2-3, is DGGITQSPKYLFRKEGQNVTLSCEQNLNHDAMYWYRQDPGQGLRLIYYSQIVNDFQKGDIAEGYSVSREKKESFPLTVTSAQKNPTAFYLCASSNSGSVTDTQYFGPGTRLTVL.

This rearrangement joins TRBV2 to TRBJ2-2; D unresolved. The V end lost 3 bases, the J end lost 6 bases, and 8 bases lay between the germline ends. This CDR3 has 13 residues. CDR1 and CDR2 from the germline V gene are SNHLY and FYNNEI. Written as DNA, the CDR3 is TGTGCCAGCAGTGATGTGGTCCCCGGGGAGCTGTTTTTT. This sequence encodes CASSDVVPGELFF.

The genes are TRBV4-1 and TRBJ2-7; D is unresolved. This CDR3 region has 16 residues. Looked up from germline, CDR1 is MGHRA and CDR2 is YSYEKL. V was trimmed by 1 base and J by 0 bases, leaving 13 bases between them. The CDR3 coding sequence is TGCGCCAGCAGCCAAGGGCCCGACATATACTCCTACGAGCAGTACTTC. Its translation is CASSQGPDIYSYEQYF.

This chain links TRBV9 with TRBJ1-2; the D gene is possibly TRBD1 (5 bases). The V end was cut by 4 bases, the J end by 1 base, with 11 bases between. Germline V lookup: CDR1 SGDLS, CDR2 YYNGEE. The CDR3 totals 14 residues. CDR3 DNA sequence: TGTGCCAGCAGCCTACGACAGTATAACTATGGCTACACCTTC. Encoded protein: CASSLRQYNYGYTF.

The chain couples TRBV29-1 to TRBJ1-5, with D possibly being TRBD1 (5 bases). Looked up from germline, CDR1 is SQVTM and CDR2 is ANQGSEA. Trimming shortened V by 4 bases and J by 2 bases, and 9 bases separated the two germline ends. CDR3 length: 13 residues. This CDR3 is CSVAREGNQPQHF. The CDR3 DNA is TGCAGCGTTGCCAGGGAAGGCAATCAGCCCCAGCATTTT.

The rearrangement joins TRBV6-6 to TRBJ1-1, with 8 bases aligning to TRBD1. Looked up from germline, CDR1 is MNHNY and CDR2 is SVGAGI (reference sequence). V was pared by 4 bases and J by 7 bases, with 8 bases of the junction left unmatched. This CDR3 contains 14 residues. The CDR3 DNA is TGTGCCAGCAGTTTCGGACAGGGTGGATATGAAGCTTTCTTT. Protein: CASSFGQGGYEAFF.

There are a few counts of this clone. The chain has TRBV19 and TRBJ2-2; TRBD1 matches at 8 bases. CDR3 size: 14 residues. Looked up from germline, CDR1 is LNHDA and CDR2 is SQIVND (reference sequence). The J segment lost 5 bases and the V segment lost 5 bases, leaving 4 bases of the junction unmatched. CDR3 nucleotides: TGTGCCAGTAGTCGACAGGGGCAAACCGGGGAGCTGTTTTTT. Amino acid sequence: CASSRQGQTGELFF.

The rearrangement uses TRBV6-1 and TRBJ2-7; D is perhaps TRBD1 (6 bases). CDR1 and CDR2 from the germline V gene are MNHNS and SASEGT. The length of the CDR3 is 14 residues. V dropped 9 bases and J dropped 4 bases, with 19 bases sitting between them. The CDR3 nucleotides are TGTGCCAGGAGGGGGTGGACACGGCTGTACGAGCAGTACTTC. Its protein product is CARRGWTRLYEQYF.

In this sample, this clone turned up once. This rearrangement joins TRBV2 to TRBJ2-1, with 9 bases lining up with TRBD2. CDR3 length: 18 residues. V shed 7 bases, J shed 1 base, and the junction held 14 bases outside the gene matches. The germline CDR1 and CDR2 sequences are SNHLY and FYNNEI. This CDR3 is CASKIELAGRGSYNEQFF. The CDR3 DNA sequence: TGTGCCAGCAAAATCGAACTAGCGGGCCGAGGGTCCTACAATGAGCAGTTCTTC.

The V gene is TRBV6-5, the J gene TRBJ1-2; no reliable D call. The CDR3 length is 14 residues. V shed 0 bases and J shed 4 bases, with 9 bases lying between them. Germline CDR1 is MNHEY and CDR2 is SVGAGI. The CDR3 coding sequence is TGTGCCAGCAGTTACTCCCGAGAGGCCTATGGCTACACCTTC. Translated, it gives CASSYSREAYGYTF.

CDR3 nucleotide sequence: TGTGCCAGCATTTTACAGGGGGGTCAGCCCCAGCATTTT. Protein: CASILQGGQPQHF. V usage is TRBV6-1 and J usage is TRBJ1-5, with 8 bases that match TRBD1. The junction had 5 bases not matched to a gene; V was cut back by 7 bases and J by 6 bases. The CDR3 contains 13 residues. Germline V gene data show CDR1 as MNHNS and CDR2 as SASEGT.

Comments on this clone: The sample holds other DNA sequences that translate to the same CDR3. V and J are TRBV5-5 and TRBJ1-5, with unresolved D. The length of the CDR3 is 14 residues. V was shortened by 2 bases and J by 0 bases, with 6 bases between the two germline ends. Germline-derived CDR1 and CDR2 are SGHKS and YYEKEE (reference sequence). The CDR3 DNA follows: TGTGCCAGCAGCTTCCTGGATAGCAATCAGCCCCAGCATTTT. It codes for CASSFLDSNQPQHF.